The 18 T cell receptor beta chains presented below share a single source sample, sequenced in a study of T cell responses to AZD1222 COVID-19 vaccine. Method: immunoSEQ multiplex PCR; TCRdb's copy keeps in-frame clones and lacks some. The top ten hold about 8% of the sample, which has about 85,000 clones, 80% to 90% seen once. Here the sequenced sample was peripheral blood, taken on day 0 of AZD1222 vaccination. The receptor source for this set is an adult in good health.

Only a few counts were recorded for this clone. This chain links TRBV5-1 with TRBJ2-1; 8 bases line up with TRBD2. The germline V gene encodes CDR1 SGHRS and CDR2 YFSETQ. The CDR3 runs 18 residues. The ends lost 0 bases at V and 1 base at J; junction bases unmatched: 9. CDR3 region: CASSLVPSGSVSYNEQFF. For the CDR3, the DNA is TGCGCCAGCAGCTTGGTACCCAGCGGGAGTGTATCCTACAATGAGCAGTTCTTC.

V and J are TRBV11-2 and TRBJ2-7; TRBD1 agrees at 7 bases. V trimming: 4 bases; J trimming: 6 bases; junction bases outside the gene matches: 12. This CDR3 contains 15 residues. Germline V gene data show CDR1 as SGHAT and CDR2 as FQNNGV. The CDR3: CASSWGQTADFEQYF. CDR3 DNA sequence: TGTGCCAGCAGCTGGGGACAGACCGCCGACTTCGAGCAGTACTTC.

J is TRBJ2-7 and V is TRBV5-4, with D perhaps TRBD1 (6 bases). Germline V lookup: CDR1 SGHNT, CDR2 YYREEE (reference sequence). The length of the CDR3 is 14 residues. V lost 4 bases to trimming and J lost 2 bases, with 13 bases between them. The CDR3 DNA is TGTGCCAGCAGCCCCGGACAGAGTCCCTACGAGCAGTACTTC. This translates into CASSPGQSPYEQYF.

This sequence joins TRBV13 and TRBJ2-7; D gene ambiguous. The CDR3 is 12 residues long. With 5 bases removed from V and 0 bases from J, the gap between germline ends came to 5 bases. CDR1 is PRHDT and CDR2 is FYEKMQ in the germline V gene (reference sequence). The CDR3, as DNA: TGTGCCAGCAGCCCGCGCTCCTACGAGCAGTACTTC. As protein: CASSPRSYEQYF.

In its sample, this clone was seen once. The chain couples TRBV6-2 or TRBV6-3 to TRBJ2-7, with 8 bases fitting TRBD1. The CDR3 totals 13 residues. Germline V gives CDR1 MNHEY, CDR2 SVGEGT. The trim removed 2 bases at V and 3 bases at J, leaving 0 bases unmatched. The CDR3 is CASSYGTGYEQYF. DNA of the CDR3: TGTGCCAGCAGTTACGGGACAGGCTACGAGCAGTACTTC.

This clone was observed a few times. J is TRBJ2-7 and V is TRBV19; 11 bases are shared with TRBD2. The CDR3 length is 17 residues. CDR1 and CDR2 from the germline V gene are LNHDA and SQIVND (reference sequence). After removal of 4 bases from V and 3 bases from J, the junction contained 11 bases not matched to a gene. CDR3 sequence reads: CASSTTGGGTSGYEQYF. The CDR3 coding sequence is TGTGCCAGTAGTACAACAGGAGGGGGGACTAGCGGCTACGAGCAGTACTTC.

In the case of this clone: The junction departs from the called germline gene at one end, perhaps through a read error. The V call is TRBV6-5, the J call TRBJ2-7; TRBD1 might be the D (5 bases). Germline values: CDR1 MNHEY, CDR2 SVGAGI. This CDR3 region has 14 residues. This chain's CDR3 is CASSRTGHSDEQYF. As DNA, the CDR3 is TGTGCCAGCAGTCGCACCGGACACTCCGACGAGCAGTACTTC.

The J gene is TRBJ1-1, the V gene TRBV10-3; the D gene is possibly TRBD1 (6 bases). The germline V gene encodes CDR1 ENHRY and CDR2 SYGVKD. CDR3 size: 12 residues. V lost 7 bases and J lost 7, with 13 bases in between. The CDR3 loop is CAINQGTDEAFF. The CDR3 bases are TGTGCCATCAATCAGGGGACGGATGAAGCTTTCTTT.

The V call is TRBV18, the J call TRBJ2-7; the D gene is possibly TRBD1 (6 bases). This CDR3 has 15 residues. The V gene's germline CDR1 is KGHSH and CDR2 LQKENI. The V end lost 4 bases, the J end lost 0 bases, and 13 bases lay between the germline ends. In DNA form, the CDR3 reads TGTGCCAGCTCACTAACAGGGTCACACTCCTACGAGCAGTACTTC. As protein: CASSLTGSHSYEQYF.

The chain couples TRBV6-1 to TRBJ1-6, with 7 bases lining up with TRBD1. This CDR3 has 16 amino acids. Germline V gene data show CDR1 as MNHNS and CDR2 as SASEGT. Germline trimming cut 1 base from V and 14 bases from J; bases unmatched to any gene: 14. The CDR3, as DNA: TGTGCCAGCAGTGAAGTCTGGACAGGACCAGGCGTGTCCCTCCACTTT. Its translation: CASSEVWTGPGVSLHF.

The chain recombines TRBV4-3 with TRBJ1-2; maybe TRBD1 (5 bases). Germline CDR1 is LGHNA and CDR2 is YSLEER. This CDR3 is 17 amino acids long. Trimming removed 1 base from V and 0 bases from J, with 15 bases in between. The CDR3 nucleotides are TGCGCCAGCAGCCAAGGGGGTACAGGCCCCGCTAACTATGGCTACACCTTC. Amino acid sequence: CASSQGGTGPANYGYTF.

The rearrangement joins TRBV5-8 to TRBJ1-6; weak D call: TRBD1 (5 bases). V lost 0 bases to trimming and J lost 9 bases, with 13 bases between them. The germline CDR1 and CDR2 sequences are SGHTS and YDEGEE. The CDR3 length is 15 residues. The CDR3 loop reads CASSLASSGGSPLHF. CDR3 in DNA: TGTGCCAGCAGCTTGGCCTCTTCTGGGGGTTCACCCCTCCACTTT.

The V gene is TRBV28, the J gene TRBJ2-3, with no clear D. Trimming stripped 0 bases from V and 4 bases from J, with 20 bases between. Germline V lookup: CDR1 MDHEN, CDR2 SYDVKM. The CDR3 spans 18 residues. The CDR3 reads CASSLWMLSRPTPDTQYF. Here the CDR3 DNA reads TGTGCCAGCAGTTTATGGATGTTAAGTCGTCCAACCCCAGATACGCAGTATTTT.

The sample holds one count of this clone. CDR3: CASRWDRTVGEQYF. CDR3 nucleotide sequence: TGTGCCAGCAGGTGGGACAGGACCGTTGGCGAGCAGTACTTC. The chain uses TRBV27 and TRBJ2-7; 8 positions agree with TRBD1. Germline V gene sequence: CDR1 MNHEY, CDR2 SMNVEV (reference sequence). The CDR3 covers 14 residues. V lost 6 bases and J lost 6; bases outside the gene matches: 10.

CDR3 amino acids: CASSTPGQSNQPQHF. The DNA of the CDR3 is TGTGCCAGCAGCACACCGGGACAGAGCAATCAGCCCCAGCATTTT. The chain couples TRBV7-3 to TRBJ1-5, with 7 bases lining up with TRBD1. CDR1 is SGHTA, CDR2 FQGTGA, per germline. J gave up 1 base and V 5 bases, and 5 bases lay outside the gene matches. The CDR3 runs 15 residues.

The chain employs TRBV6-5 and TRBJ1-3, with a tentative D call TRBD1 (6 bases). The CDR3 sequence is 15 residues long. Germline V gives CDR1 MNHEY, CDR2 SVGAGI. Trimming pared 4 bases from V and 1 base from J, leaving 11 bases between. DNA of the CDR3: TGTGCCAGCAGTTCCACACAGGGTTCTGGAAACACCATATATTTT. It yields the protein CASSSTQGSGNTIYF.

This chain's CDR3 is CASSLNAGRGWISTDTQYF. Here the CDR3 DNA reads TGTGCCAGCAGCTTGAATGCGGGAAGGGGGTGGATCAGCACAGATACGCAGTATTTT. The chain couples TRBV5-4 to TRBJ2-3; D possibly uses TRBD1 or TRBD2 (6 bases each). Germline V gives CDR1 SGHNT, CDR2 YYREEE (reference sequence). The CDR3 sequence is 19 residues long. Deletions cut 1 base from V and 0 bases from J, with 21 bases between. Based on the CDR3 plus reference TRBV5-4 and TRBJ2-3, the full variable domain is ETGVTQSPTHLIKTRGQQVTLRCSSQSGHNTVSWYQQALGQGPQFIFQYYREEENGRGNFPPRFSGLQFPNYSSELNVNALELDDSALYLCASSLNAGRGWISTDTQYFGPGTRLTVL.

This clone was detected a few times. The chain combines TRBV5-1 with TRBJ1-2; D gene ambiguous. Deletions cut 0 bases from V and 8 bases from J, with 14 bases between. This CDR3 is 14 amino acids long. Germline V gene data show CDR1 as SGHRS and CDR2 as YFSETQ. Written as DNA, the CDR3 is TGCGCCAGCAGCTTGGGGACGTCCGGCGGAGGCTACACCTTC. It is translated as CASSLGTSGGGYTF. Filled out from reference TRBV5-1 and TRBJ1-2, the complete variable domain reads KAGVTQTPRYLIKTRGQQVTLSCSPISGHRSVSWYQQTPGQGLQFLFEYFSETQRNKGNFPGRFSGRQFSNSRSEMNVSTLELGDSALYLCASSLGTSGGGYTFGSGTRLTVV.